The 11 T cell receptor beta chains below come from one sample, sequenced in a study of response to subunit inactivated influenza vaccine. TCRdb ran MiXCR on the RT-PCR reads and lists one entry per CDR3 protein. The repertoire holds fewer than 600,000 distinct CDR3 sequences, with approximately 7.2% as singletons. Sequencing was performed on PBMCs from blood, taken less than 30 months after vaccination. These receptor sequences come from a man in his fifties or sixties who received an inactivated influenza vaccine.

This chain links TRBV6-1 with TRBJ2-3; 7 bases fit TRBD2. V lost 2 bases and J lost 10; bases outside the gene matches: 9. Germline lookup yields CDR1 MNHNS and CDR2 SASEGT. The CDR3 consists of 14 residues. The CDR3 nucleotides are TGTGCCAGCAGTGAACTAGCGGCCCGGGGTGCGCAGTATTTT. Translating it yields CASSELAARGAQYF.

The V call is TRBV7-9, the J call TRBJ1-2; no definite D call. Germline assignment: CDR1 SEHNR and CDR2 FQNEAQ (reference sequence). Trimming took off 5 bases at V and 14 bases at J, with 18 bases between the two ends. This CDR3 is 12 amino acids long. The CDR3 coding sequence is TGTGCCAGCAGCCGAGCGGTGATTGCTAGTACCTTC. Translating gives CASSRAVIASTF.

This clonotype has ten or more counts. V is TRBV25-1 and J is TRBJ2-2, with D unclear. Looked up from germline, CDR1 is MGHDK and CDR2 is SYGVNS. The germline V and J ends were trimmed by 3 bases and 3 bases, with 2 bases remaining between them. The CDR3 is made up of 12 amino acids. DNA of the CDR3: TGTGCCAGCAGTGAGTACACCGGGGAGCTGTTTTTT. It codes for CASSEYTGELFF.

This clonotype was picked up many times. The V gene is TRBV5-1, the J gene TRBJ2-5; TRBD1 aligns across 7 bases. The CDR3 has 14 residues. The J segment lost 1 base and the V segment lost 4 bases, leaving 4 bases of the junction unmatched. CDR1 is SGHRS, CDR2 YFSETQ, per germline. The CDR3 region is CASSPGQVQETQYF. The CDR3 nucleotides are TGCGCCAGCAGCCCCGGACAGGTCCAAGAGACCCAGTACTTC.

This clonotype showed up many times. The chain has TRBV5-1 and TRBJ2-7, with D hard to call. Germline V gives CDR1 SGHRS, CDR2 YFSETQ. The CDR3 has 13 amino acids. V was clipped by 7 bases and J by 1 base, with 12 bases between them. CDR3: CASASAPSYEQYF. The CDR3 nucleotides read TGCGCCAGCGCCTCGGCCCCGTCCTACGAGCAGTACTTC.

The sample holds many counts of this clonotype. The chain joins TRBV7-3 to TRBJ2-3; no clear D gene. The CDR3 loop spans 14 amino acids. V was shortened by 3 bases and J by 6 bases, with 13 bases between the two germline ends. CDR1 is SGHTA, CDR2 FQGTGA, per germline. CDR3: CASSFSGVGDTQYF. The CDR3 bases are TGTGCCAGCAGCTTTAGTGGCGTTGGCGATACGCAGTATTTT.

This clonotype was found many times. The chain carries TRBV12-3 or TRBV12-4 and TRBJ1-2; unclear D gene. This CDR3 is built from 13 residues. Between the trimmed V and J ends, which lost 1 base and 2 bases, there was a span of 5 bases. CDR3 sequence (DNA): TGTGCCAGCAGTTTAGAACCGAACTATGGCTACACCTTC. As protein: CASSLEPNYGYTF.

The gene calls are TRBV7-2 and TRBJ2-7; maybe TRBD1 (6 bases). V lost 5 bases, J lost 3 bases, and 17 bases lay in between. This CDR3 region has 15 residues. Germline V gives CDR1 SGHTA, CDR2 FQGNSA. The CDR3 DNA follows: TGTGCCAGCAGCCCAGATCCGGGACACCACTACGAGCAGTACTTC. Its protein product is CASSPDPGHHYEQYF.

This clonotype was seen many times. The J gene is TRBJ1-3, the V gene TRBV6-5; perhaps TRBD1 as D (5 bases). This CDR3 spans 14 amino acids. V was trimmed by 2 bases and J by 2 bases, leaving 7 bases between them. Germline CDR1 is MNHEY and CDR2 is SVGAGI. The CDR3 reads CASSYKGPGNTIYF. The CDR3 nucleotides read TGTGCCAGCAGTTACAAGGGACCTGGAAACACCATATATTTT.

V usage is TRBV5-1 and J usage is TRBJ2-3; D not resolved. Germline CDR1 reads SGHRS; CDR2 reads YFSETQ. The CDR3 has 15 residues. The V and J ends lost 0 bases and 0 bases respectively, with 8 bases between them. CDR3 residues: CASSLEGKSTDTQYF. CDR3 nucleotides: TGCGCCAGCAGCTTGGAGGGCAAAAGCACAGATACGCAGTATTTT.

The CDR3 protein is CSAAQGGGNQPQHF. The CDR3 DNA follows: TGCAGTGCCGCACAGGGGGGAGGCAATCAGCCCCAGCATTTT. The chain is built from TRBV20-1 and TRBJ1-5; TRBD1 matches 8 bases. The V and J ends lost 6 bases and 2 bases, in that order; junction bases with no gene match: 6. CDR3 length: 14 residues. Germline V gene lookup returns CDR1 DFQATT and CDR2 SNEGSKA (reference sequence).